This TCR beta chain was sequenced during a study of Ad26.COV2.S vaccination and SARS-CoV-2 variants. Study context: Donor had been placed in the Ad26.COV2.S arm of the COV1001 trial. Administration of Ad26.COV2.S was intramuscular, either once or twice 56 days apart.

Sequencing used immunoSEQ multiplex PCR; TCRdb keeps in-frame clones, though not all of them. The sample yields 440,000 or so clones, about nine tenths seen once. The treatment is: some 19 received Ad26.COV2.S at low or high dose, single or two shots; five or six received placebo; per-sample allocation not given. Day 63 after the first injection of vaccine or placebo was the sampling time. An Ad26 vector was used to express Wuhan-strain SARS-CoV-2 spike as the vaccine. V shed 4 bases, J shed 8 bases, and the junction held 7 bases outside the gene matches. CDR3 length: 14 residues. The germline gives CDR1 SGHRS, CDR2 YFSETQ.

The V and J genes are TRBV5-1 and TRBJ1-4, with 8 bases identical to TRBD1. This clonotype was sampled from a person aged 18-65 years who received the Ad26.COV2.S COVID-19 vaccine or a placebo. Sequences were derived from peripheral blood, sampled in a trial of Ad26.COV2.S vaccine versus placebo. As DNA, the CDR3 is TGCGCCAGCAGCGCGGGACAGGTTGGGGAAAAACTGTTTTTT. This translates into CASSAGQVGEKLFF.